One and the same sample provided the 26 T cell receptor beta chains below, sequenced in a study of blood T cell repertoires in COVID-19. TCRdb's copy holds only in-frame clones and misses some; the assay was immunoSEQ multiplex PCR. The top ten hold approximately 1% of the sample, which has roughly 93,000 clones, 80% to 90% seen once. Source material: peripheral blood. The receptors shown here come from a human donor in a cohort sampled during active COVID-19.

V and J are TRBV15 and TRBJ2-5; maybe TRBD1 (6 bases). CDR3 length: 13 amino acids. Trimming removed 0 bases at V and 4 bases at J, with 6 bases between. Germline CDR1 is LNHNV and CDR2 is YYDKDF (reference sequence). The CDR3 loop reads CATSRDRGETQYF. The CDR3 nucleotides read TGTGCCACCAGCAGAGACAGGGGAGAGACCCAGTACTTC.

This chain joins TRBV27 and TRBJ2-7, with a possible D match to TRBD2 (5 bases). This CDR3 spans 12 amino acids. The ends were cut back, 5 bases at V and 7 bases at J, with 12 bases in the middle. Germline V gene sequence: CDR1 MNHEY, CDR2 SMNVEV (reference sequence). The CDR3 DNA reads as TGTGCCAGCAGTGAAAGGCGAGGGGAGCAGTACTTC. As protein: CASSERRGEQYF.

The rearrangement uses TRBV18 and TRBJ2-5, with 8 bases matching TRBD1. The germline V gene has CDR1 KGHSH and CDR2 LQKENI. The ends lost 0 bases at V and 4 bases at J; junction bases unmatched: 7. The CDR3 has 16 amino acids. The CDR3 region is CASSPPGRGRGETQYF. The CDR3 coding sequence is TGTGCCAGCTCACCACCGGGCAGGGGGCGAGGAGAGACCCAGTACTTC.

The chain combines TRBV27 with TRBJ1-1; 7 bases fit TRBD1. The length of the CDR3 is 14 residues. V was pared by 7 bases and J by 8 bases, with 13 bases of the junction left unmatched. CDR1 is MNHEY, CDR2 SMNVEV, per germline (reference sequence). CDR3 loop: CASKIILQGEEAFF. As DNA, the CDR3 is TGTGCCAGCAAAATTATTCTTCAGGGGGAGGAAGCTTTCTTT.

The CDR3 nucleotides are TGTGCCAGCCGCCCGGGGGGCTCCTACGAGCAGTACTTC. Translating it yields CASRPGGSYEQYF. The chain couples TRBV7-9 to TRBJ2-7; 7 nucleotides line up with TRBD2. Germline CDR1 SEHNR, CDR2 FQNEAQ (reference sequence). The CDR3 consists of 13 residues. V gave up 8 bases and J gave up 0 bases; unmatched junction bases: 4.

This chain joins TRBV3-1 (or the pseudogene TRBV3-2) and TRBJ2-3, with D possibly being TRBD2 (5 bases). Germline assignment: CDR1 LGHDT and CDR2 YNNKEL (reference sequence). The CDR3 loop spans 13 amino acids. Between the trimmed V and J ends, which lost 4 bases and 2 bases, there was a span of 7 bases. CDR3 loop: CASSRLITDTQYF. The CDR3 DNA reads TGTGCCAGCAGCCGACTAATCACAGATACGCAGTATTTT.

The chain uses TRBV5-6 and TRBJ1-6; 8 bases map to TRBD1. Per the germline V gene, CDR1 is SGHDT and CDR2 is YYEEEE. The CDR3 has 15 residues. The junction had 4 bases not matched to a gene; V was cut back by 0 bases and J by 8 bases. The CDR3 sequence is CASSLATGVDSPLHF. The CDR3 nucleotides are TGTGCCAGCAGCTTGGCGACAGGGGTCGATTCACCCCTCCACTTT. The full variable domain, in which reference TRBV5-6 and TRBJ1-6 provide the parts outside the CDR3, is DAGVTQSPTHLIKTRGQQVTLRCSPKSGHDTVSWYQQALGQGPQFIFQYYEEEERQRGNFPDRFSGHQFPNYSSELNVNALLLGDSALYLCASSLATGVDSPLHFGNGTRLTVT.

A note on this clone: Germline and junction disagree at one end, which may indicate a read error. The CDR3 sequence is CASSLTGQGYGSGANVLTF. The CDR3 region has the DNA TGTGCTAGCAGCTTAACCGGACAGGGGTATGGCTCTGGGGCCAACGTCCTGACTTTC. This chain joins TRBV7-7 and TRBJ2-6; 9 bases line up with TRBD1. This CDR3 region has 19 residues. Germline CDR1 is SSHAT and CDR2 is FNYEAQ (reference sequence). The full variable domain, with the rest looked up from reference TRBV7-7 and TRBJ2-6, is GAGVSQSPRYKVTKRGQDVTLRCDPISSHATLYWYQQALGQGPEFLTYFNYEAQPDKSGLPSDRFSAERPEGSISTLTIQRTEQRDSAMYRCASSLTGQGYGSGANVLTFGAGSRLTVL.

This chain uses TRBV10-2 with TRBJ2-5; 7 bases agree with TRBD2. CDR1 is WSHSY and CDR2 is SAAADI in the germline V gene. This CDR3 has 14 amino acids. J lost 2 bases, V lost 2 bases, and 2 bases had no gene match. The CDR3 sequence: CASSEGGLQETQYF. In DNA, the CDR3 is TGCGCCAGCAGTGAGGGGGGACTACAAGAGACCCAGTACTTC.

This chain connects TRBV19 to TRBJ1-5; D may be TRBD1 (5 bases). CDR3 length: 14 amino acids. V shed 5 bases and J shed 3 bases, with 11 bases lying between them. Germline V gives CDR1 LNHDA, CDR2 SQIVND (reference sequence). The CDR3, as DNA: TGTGCCAGTAGTTCGGGGGGTTTCAATCAGCCCCAGCATTTT. Protein: CASSSGGFNQPQHF.

This chain links TRBV25-1 with TRBJ2-3; the D is unclear. CDR3 length equals 13 residues. Germline V CDR1 and CDR2: MGHDK, SYGVNS. Trimming removed 2 bases from V and 2 bases from J, with 5 bases in between. Here the CDR3 reads CASSEAPTDTQYF. The CDR3 coding sequence is TGTGCCAGCAGTGAAGCGCCCACAGATACGCAGTATTTT.

V gene TRBV5-1 combines with J gene TRBJ2-3, with 7 bases matching TRBD1. Germline V gene sequence: CDR1 SGHRS, CDR2 YFSETQ. V dropped 5 bases and J dropped 0; count of bases not matched to a gene: 6. The CDR3 is 15 amino acids. The DNA for the CDR3 is TGCGCCAGCAGACGACAGGGAGAAAGCACAGATACGCAGTATTTT. It specifies CASRRQGESTDTQYF.

This chain connects TRBV20-1 to TRBJ1-4, with a possible D match to TRBD1 (6 bases). Germline V CDR1 and CDR2: DFQATT, SNEGSKA (reference sequence). The CDR3 extends over 15 amino acids. The V and J ends lost 3 bases and 3 bases respectively, with 14 bases between them. CDR3 loop: CSASDQGPSNEKLFF. The CDR3 DNA sequence: TGCAGTGCTAGTGACCAGGGGCCGTCTAATGAAAAACTGTTTTTT.

The chain recombines TRBV27 with TRBJ2-5; the D gene is possibly TRBD1 (6 bases). Germline lookup yields CDR1 MNHEY and CDR2 SMNVEV (reference sequence). The CDR3 spans 14 residues. Trimming took off 5 bases at V and 2 bases at J, with 12 bases between the two ends. The CDR3 reads CASSAQGRQETQYF. The CDR3 DNA reads as TGTGCCAGCAGTGCACAGGGTAGGCAAGAGACCCAGTACTTC.

This clone was detected only once. J is TRBJ1-2 and V is TRBV5-1, with 12 bases fitting TRBD1. The trim removed 2 bases at V and 3 bases at J, leaving 11 bases unmatched. The CDR3 length is 18 residues. The V gene's germline CDR1 is SGHRS and CDR2 YFSETQ. In DNA, the CDR3 is TGCGCCAGCAGCTTCAACCGGGACAGGGGGCGCAGGGACTATGGCTACACCTTC. Protein: CASSFNRDRGRRDYGYTF.

The chain employs TRBV4-2 and TRBJ2-5; 11 bases map to TRBD1. This CDR3 is 17 amino acids long. The germline CDR1 and CDR2 sequences are LGHNA and YNFKEQ. Unmatched junction bases numbered 11, after V lost 3 bases and J lost 5 bases. CDR3 sequence reads: CASSQDGQGAIGETQYF. CDR3 DNA: TGTGCCAGCAGCCAGGATGGACAGGGGGCGATAGGGGAGACCCAGTACTTC.

The V and J genes are TRBV24-1 and TRBJ2-5; maybe TRBD1 (8 bases). CDR1 is KGHDR and CDR2 is SFDVKD in the germline V gene. V was pared by 0 bases and J by 1 base, with 23 bases between. The CDR3 consists of 20 residues. The CDR3 region is CATSDLRDRLTGGLQETQYF. The CDR3 DNA sequence: TGTGCCACCAGTGATTTGAGGGACAGGTTAACGGGAGGCCTCCAAGAGACCCAGTACTTC.

This chain links TRBV9 with TRBJ2-3; D gene ambiguous. Germline loops: CDR1 SGDLS, CDR2 YYNGEE. The CDR3 runs 15 residues. V lost 2 bases and J lost 1, with 11 bases in between. The CDR3 nucleotides read TGTGCCAGCAGCGTCTCCATCCCGGGCACAGATACGCAGTATTTT. As protein: CASSVSIPGTDTQYF.

CDR3 residues: CASSQSGGLFYEQYF. The CDR3 region has the DNA TGTGCCAGTAGTCAGTCGGGGGGGTTGTTCTACGAGCAGTACTTC. The chain combines TRBV19 with TRBJ2-7; TRBD2 agrees at 8 bases. The CDR3 has 15 residues. V trimming: 5 bases; J trimming: 3 bases; junction bases outside the gene matches: 9. Germline V CDR1 and CDR2: LNHDA, SQIVND (reference sequence).

This chain joins TRBV6-5 and TRBJ1-1; 11 bases match TRBD1. Germline V lookup: CDR1 MNHEY, CDR2 SVGAGI. The CDR3 is 13 amino acids. V lost 6 bases, J lost 4 bases, and 1 base stayed unmatched. The CDR3 loop reads CASRGQGGTEAFF. CDR3 DNA: TGTGCCAGCAGGGGACAGGGGGGCACTGAAGCTTTCTTT.

This clone was picked up one time. The CDR3 is CAARGHQPGANVLTF. CDR3 nucleotides: TGTGCCGCCAGGGGCCATCAGCCCGGGGCCAACGTCCTGACTTTC. The chain is built from TRBV10-3 and TRBJ2-6; possible D gene TRBD1, 6 bases. The CDR3 runs 15 residues. The germline gives CDR1 ENHRY, CDR2 SYGVKD. The V end was cut by 11 bases, the J end by 4 bases, with 18 bases between.

This clone showed up just a few times. The V gene is TRBV20-1, the J gene TRBJ1-5; 9 bases map to TRBD1. V dropped 3 bases and J dropped 3; count of bases not matched to a gene: 15. Per germline, CDR1 DFQATT and CDR2 SNEGSKA (reference sequence). This CDR3 comprises 18 residues. In DNA, the CDR3 is TGCAGTGCTAGTCTTTTTCGTCCCGGGACAGGGATCAATCAGCCCCAGCATTTT. It codes for CSASLFRPGTGINQPQHF.

V and J are TRBV24-1 and TRBJ2-5; D perhaps matches TRBD2 (7 bases). This CDR3 has 15 amino acids. CDR1 and CDR2 from the germline V gene are KGHDR and SFDVKD. V lost 3 bases, J lost 7 bases, and 17 bases lay in between. The CDR3 region is CATSDNAGAFGTQYF. Here the CDR3 DNA reads TGTGCCACCAGTGATAACGCGGGGGCGTTCGGGACCCAGTACTTC.

The chain has TRBV5-5 and TRBJ2-4; D not certain. The CDR3 contains 11 residues. Germline CDR1 and CDR2: SGHKS and YYEKEE (reference sequence). V lost 0 bases and J lost 13, with 8 bases in between. The CDR3 loop reads CASSLEMEQYF. The CDR3 region has the DNA TGTGCCAGCAGCTTGGAGATGGAGCAGTACTTC.

The chain uses TRBV2 and TRBJ1-1; D might be TRBD1 (5 bases). This CDR3 spans 13 amino acids. Trimming cost V 7 bases and J 1 base, with 10 bases left between them. Germline CDR1 and CDR2: SNHLY and FYNNEI. This CDR3 is CASKGQQNTEAFF. DNA for the CDR3: TGTGCCAGCAAGGGGCAGCAGAACACTGAAGCTTTCTTT.

This chain's CDR3 is CASSLSPLGQGSGYTF. Here the CDR3 DNA reads TGTGCCAGCAGTTTATCTCCCCTGGGACAGGGCAGCGGCTACACCTTC. This chain joins TRBV27 and TRBJ1-2, with 9 bases lining up with TRBD1. The V gene's germline CDR1 is MNHEY and CDR2 SMNVEV (reference sequence). CDR3 length: 16 residues. After removal of 0 bases from V and 8 bases from J, the junction contained 10 bases not matched to a gene.